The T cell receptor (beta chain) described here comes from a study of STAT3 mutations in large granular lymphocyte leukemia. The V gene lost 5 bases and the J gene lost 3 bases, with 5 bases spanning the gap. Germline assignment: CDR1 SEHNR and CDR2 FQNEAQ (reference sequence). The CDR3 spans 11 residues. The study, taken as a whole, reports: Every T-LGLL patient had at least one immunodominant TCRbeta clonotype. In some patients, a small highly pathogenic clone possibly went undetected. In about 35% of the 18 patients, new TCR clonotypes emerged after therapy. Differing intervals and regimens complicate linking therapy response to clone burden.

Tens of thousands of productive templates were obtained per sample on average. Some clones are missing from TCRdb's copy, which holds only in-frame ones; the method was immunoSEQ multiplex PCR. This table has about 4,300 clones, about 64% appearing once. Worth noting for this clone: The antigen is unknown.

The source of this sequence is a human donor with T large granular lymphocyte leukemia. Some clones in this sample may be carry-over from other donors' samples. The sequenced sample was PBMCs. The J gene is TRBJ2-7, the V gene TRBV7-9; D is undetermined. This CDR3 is CASSPLYEQYF. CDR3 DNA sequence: TGTGCCAGCAGCCCCCTCTACGAGCAGTACTTC.